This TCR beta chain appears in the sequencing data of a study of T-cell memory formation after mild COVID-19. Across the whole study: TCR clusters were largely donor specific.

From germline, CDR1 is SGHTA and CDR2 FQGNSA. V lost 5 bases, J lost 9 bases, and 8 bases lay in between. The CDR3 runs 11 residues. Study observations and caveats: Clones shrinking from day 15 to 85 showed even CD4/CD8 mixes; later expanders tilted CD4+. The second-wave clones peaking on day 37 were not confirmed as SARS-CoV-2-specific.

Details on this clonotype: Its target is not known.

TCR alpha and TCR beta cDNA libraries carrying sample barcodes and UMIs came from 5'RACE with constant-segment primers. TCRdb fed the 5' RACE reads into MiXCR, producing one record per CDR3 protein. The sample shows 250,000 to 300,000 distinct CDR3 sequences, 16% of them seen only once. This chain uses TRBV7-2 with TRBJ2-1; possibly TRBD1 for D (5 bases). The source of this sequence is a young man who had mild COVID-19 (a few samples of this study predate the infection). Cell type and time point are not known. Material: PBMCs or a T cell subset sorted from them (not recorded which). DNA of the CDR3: TGTGCCAGCAGCGTTAGGGGTGAGCAGTTCTTC. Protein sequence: CASSVRGEQFF.